This TCR beta chain was captured in a study of blood T cell repertoires in COVID-19. Study at large: COVID-19 samples from acute and convalescent phases originated in the United States, Italy and Spain.

All enrollees were roughly 18 to 100 years old and from 25 or so US areas. Participants reported their clinical history, and cohort assignment relied on those reports. Donors in Cohort 3 counted as recovered after two negative PCRs, clearance, or symptom resolution. Libraries were prepared by immunoSEQ multiplex PCR; TCRdb keeps only in-frame clonotypes and omits some of them. The sample records 200,000 or so clones, about 80% being singletons. Trimming took 3 bases from V and 12 from J; bases not matched to a gene: 10. The CDR3 is made up of 15 amino acids. CDR1 and CDR2 (germline): WSHSY, SAAADI. The sequence was obtained from a man aged 55 to 70 who had recovered from COVID-19. The sequenced material came from PBMCs or T cells enriched from blood (not recorded which). The rearrangement uses TRBV10-2 and TRBJ1-6; the match to TRBD1 covers 8 bases. CDR3 sequence reads: CASSESSGTGLPLHF. Here the CDR3 DNA reads TGCGCCAGCAGTGAAAGCTCTGGGACAGGCCTACCCCTCCACTTT.